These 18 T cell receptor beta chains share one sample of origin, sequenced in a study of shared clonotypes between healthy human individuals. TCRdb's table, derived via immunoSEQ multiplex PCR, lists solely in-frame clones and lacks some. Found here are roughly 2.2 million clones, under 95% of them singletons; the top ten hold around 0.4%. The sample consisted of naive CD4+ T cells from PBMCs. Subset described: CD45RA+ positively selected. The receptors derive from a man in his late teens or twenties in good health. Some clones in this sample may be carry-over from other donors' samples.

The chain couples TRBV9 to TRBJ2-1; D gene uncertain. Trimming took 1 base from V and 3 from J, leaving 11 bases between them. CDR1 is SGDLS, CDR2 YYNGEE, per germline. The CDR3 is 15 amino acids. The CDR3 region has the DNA TGTGCCAGCAGCGTATGGGAAGGAAACTACAATGAGCAGTTCTTC. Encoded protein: CASSVWEGNYNEQFF.

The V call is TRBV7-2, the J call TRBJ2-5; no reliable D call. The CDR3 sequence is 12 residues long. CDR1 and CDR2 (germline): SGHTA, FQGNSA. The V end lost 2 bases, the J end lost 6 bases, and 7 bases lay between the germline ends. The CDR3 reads CASSLTRKTQYF. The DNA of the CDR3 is TGTGCCAGCAGCTTAACGCGCAAGACCCAGTACTTC.

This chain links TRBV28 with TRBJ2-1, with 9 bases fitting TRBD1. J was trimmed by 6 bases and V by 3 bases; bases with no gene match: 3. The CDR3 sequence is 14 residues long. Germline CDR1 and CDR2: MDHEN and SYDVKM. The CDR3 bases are TGTGCCAGCAGTTTGGGACAGGGTGGCAATGAGCAGTTCTTC. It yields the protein CASSLGQGGNEQFF. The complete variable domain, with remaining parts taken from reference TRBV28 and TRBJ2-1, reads DVKVTQSSRYLVKRTGEKVFLECVQDMDHENMFWYRQDPGLGLRLIYFSYDVKMKEKGDIPEGYSVSREKKERFSLILESASTNQTSMYLCASSLGQGGNEQFFGPGTRLTVL.

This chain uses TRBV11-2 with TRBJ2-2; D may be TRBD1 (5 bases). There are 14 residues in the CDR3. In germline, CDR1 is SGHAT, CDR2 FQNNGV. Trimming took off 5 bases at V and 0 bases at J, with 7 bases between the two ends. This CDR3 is CASSGAANTGELFF. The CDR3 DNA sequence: TGTGCCAGCAGCGGGGCCGCGAACACCGGGGAGCTGTTTTTT.

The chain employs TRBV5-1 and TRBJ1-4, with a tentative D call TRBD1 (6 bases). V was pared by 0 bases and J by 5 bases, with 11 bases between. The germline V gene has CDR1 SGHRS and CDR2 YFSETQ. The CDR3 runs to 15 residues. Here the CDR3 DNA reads TGCGCCAGCAGCTTGGGTGATACAGGGAATGAAAAACTGTTTTTT. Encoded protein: CASSLGDTGNEKLFF.

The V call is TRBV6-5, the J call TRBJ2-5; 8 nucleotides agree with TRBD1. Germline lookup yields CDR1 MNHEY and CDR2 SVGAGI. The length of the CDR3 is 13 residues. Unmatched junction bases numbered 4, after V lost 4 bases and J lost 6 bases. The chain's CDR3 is CASSSSRGQTQYF. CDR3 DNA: TGTGCCAGCAGTTCATCCAGGGGGCAGACCCAGTACTTC.

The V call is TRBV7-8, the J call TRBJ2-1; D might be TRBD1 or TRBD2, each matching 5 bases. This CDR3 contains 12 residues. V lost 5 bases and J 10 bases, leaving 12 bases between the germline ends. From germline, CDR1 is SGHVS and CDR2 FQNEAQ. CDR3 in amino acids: CASSKGTGEQFF. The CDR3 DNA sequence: TGTGCCAGCAGCAAAGGGACGGGAGAGCAGTTCTTC.

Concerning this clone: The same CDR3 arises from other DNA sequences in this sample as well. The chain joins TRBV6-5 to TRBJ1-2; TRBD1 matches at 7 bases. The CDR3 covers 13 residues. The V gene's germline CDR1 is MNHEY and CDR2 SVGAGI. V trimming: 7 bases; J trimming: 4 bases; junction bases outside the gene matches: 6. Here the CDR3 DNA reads TGTGCCAGCACCCCTTCAGGGGGCTATGGCTACACCTTC. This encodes CASTPSGGYGYTF.

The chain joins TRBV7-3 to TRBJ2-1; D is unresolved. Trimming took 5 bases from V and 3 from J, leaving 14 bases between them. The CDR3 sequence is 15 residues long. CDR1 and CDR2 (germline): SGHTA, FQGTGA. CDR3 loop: CASSLPGLGYNEQFF. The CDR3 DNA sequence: TGTGCCAGCAGCCTCCCTGGGCTAGGCTACAATGAGCAGTTCTTC. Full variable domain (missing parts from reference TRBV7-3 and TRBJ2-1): GAGVSQTPSNKVTEKGKYVELRCDPISGHTALYWYRQSLGQGPEFLIYFQGTGAADDSGLPNDRFFAVRPEGSVSTLKIQRTERGDSAVYLCASSLPGLGYNEQFFGPGTRLTVL.

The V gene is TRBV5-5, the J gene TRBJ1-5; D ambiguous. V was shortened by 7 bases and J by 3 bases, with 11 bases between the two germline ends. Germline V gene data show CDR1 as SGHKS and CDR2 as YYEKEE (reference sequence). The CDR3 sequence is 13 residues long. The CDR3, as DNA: TGTGCCAGCGGACCAGATTACAATCAGCCCCAGCATTTT. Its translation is CASGPDYNQPQHF.

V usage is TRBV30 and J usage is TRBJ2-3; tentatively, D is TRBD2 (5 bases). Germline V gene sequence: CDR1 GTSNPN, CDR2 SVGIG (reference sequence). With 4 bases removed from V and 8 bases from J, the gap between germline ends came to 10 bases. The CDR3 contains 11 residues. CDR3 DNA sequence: TGTGCCTGGAATGCCCGGGGTACGCAGTATTTT. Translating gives CAWNARGTQYF.

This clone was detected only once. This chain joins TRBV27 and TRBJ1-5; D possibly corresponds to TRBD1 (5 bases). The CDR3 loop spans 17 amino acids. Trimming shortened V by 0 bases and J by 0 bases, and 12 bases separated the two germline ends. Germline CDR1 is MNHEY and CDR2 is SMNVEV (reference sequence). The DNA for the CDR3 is TGTGCCAGCAGTTTATCCAAAACCGGGGCTAGCAATCAGCCCCAGCATTTT. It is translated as CASSLSKTGASNQPQHF.

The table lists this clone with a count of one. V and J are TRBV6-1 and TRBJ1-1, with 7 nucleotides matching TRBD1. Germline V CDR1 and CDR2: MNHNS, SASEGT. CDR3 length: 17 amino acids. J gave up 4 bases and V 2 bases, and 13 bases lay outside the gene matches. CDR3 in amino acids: CASSEWSGGPRSTEAFF. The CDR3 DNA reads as TGTGCCAGCAGTGAATGGTCAGGGGGTCCCCGTTCCACTGAAGCTTTCTTT.

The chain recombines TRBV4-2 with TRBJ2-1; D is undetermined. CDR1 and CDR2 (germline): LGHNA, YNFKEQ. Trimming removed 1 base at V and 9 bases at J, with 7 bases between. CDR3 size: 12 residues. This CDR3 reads CASSQVAVEQFF. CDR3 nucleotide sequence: TGTGCCAGCAGCCAAGTTGCGGTTGAGCAGTTCTTC.

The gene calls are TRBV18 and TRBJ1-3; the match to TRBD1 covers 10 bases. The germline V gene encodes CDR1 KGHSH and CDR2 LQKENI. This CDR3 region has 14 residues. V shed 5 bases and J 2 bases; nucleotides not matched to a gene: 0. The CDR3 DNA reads TGTGCCAGCTCAGGACAGGGGGCTGGAAACACCATATATTTT. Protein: CASSGQGAGNTIYF.

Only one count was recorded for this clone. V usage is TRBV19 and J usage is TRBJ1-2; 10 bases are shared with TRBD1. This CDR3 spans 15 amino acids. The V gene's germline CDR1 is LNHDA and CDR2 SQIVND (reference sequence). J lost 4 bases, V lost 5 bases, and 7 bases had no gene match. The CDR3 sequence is CASSLDRGLRYGYTF. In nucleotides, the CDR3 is TGTGCCAGTAGTCTCGACAGGGGGCTTCGCTATGGCTACACCTTC.

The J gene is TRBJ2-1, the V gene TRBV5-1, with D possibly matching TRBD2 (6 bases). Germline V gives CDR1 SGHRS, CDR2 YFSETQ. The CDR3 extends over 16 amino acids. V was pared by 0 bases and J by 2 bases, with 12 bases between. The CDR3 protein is CASSLEVSGPYNEQFF. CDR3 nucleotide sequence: TGCGCCAGCAGCTTGGAGGTTAGCGGCCCCTACAATGAGCAGTTCTTC.

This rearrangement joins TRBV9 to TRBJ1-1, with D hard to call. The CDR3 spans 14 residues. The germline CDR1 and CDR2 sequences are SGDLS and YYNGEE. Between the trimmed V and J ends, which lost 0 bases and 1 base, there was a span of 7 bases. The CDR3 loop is CASSVAPRNTEAFF. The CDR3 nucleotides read TGTGCCAGCAGCGTAGCGCCGAGGAACACTGAAGCTTTCTTT. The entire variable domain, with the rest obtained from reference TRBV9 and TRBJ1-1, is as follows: DSGVTQTPKHLITATGQRVTLRCSPRSGDLSVYWYQQSLDQGLQFLIQYYNGEERAKGNILERFSAQQFPDLHSELNLSSLELGDSALYFCASSVAPRNTEAFFGQGTRLTVV.